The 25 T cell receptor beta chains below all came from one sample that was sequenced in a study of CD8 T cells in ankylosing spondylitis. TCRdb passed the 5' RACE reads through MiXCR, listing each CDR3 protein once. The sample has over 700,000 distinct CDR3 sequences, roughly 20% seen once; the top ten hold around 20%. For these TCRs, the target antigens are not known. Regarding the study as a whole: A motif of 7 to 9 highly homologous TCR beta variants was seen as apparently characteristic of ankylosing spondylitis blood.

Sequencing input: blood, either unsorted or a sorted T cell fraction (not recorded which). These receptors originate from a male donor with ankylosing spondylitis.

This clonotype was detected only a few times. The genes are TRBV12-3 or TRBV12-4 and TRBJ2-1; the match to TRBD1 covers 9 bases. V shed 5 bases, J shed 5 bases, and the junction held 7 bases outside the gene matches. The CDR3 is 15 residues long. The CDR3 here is CASSHRDRANNEQFF. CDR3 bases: TGTGCCAGCAGTCACAGGGACAGGGCGAACAATGAGCAGTTCTTC.

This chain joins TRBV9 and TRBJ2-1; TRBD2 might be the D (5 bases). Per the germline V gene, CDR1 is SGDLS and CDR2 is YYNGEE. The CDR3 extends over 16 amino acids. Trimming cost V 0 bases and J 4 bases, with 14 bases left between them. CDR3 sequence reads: CASSVERTPGYNEQFF. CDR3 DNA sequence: TGTGCCAGCAGCGTAGAACGGACGCCGGGATACAATGAGCAGTTCTTC.

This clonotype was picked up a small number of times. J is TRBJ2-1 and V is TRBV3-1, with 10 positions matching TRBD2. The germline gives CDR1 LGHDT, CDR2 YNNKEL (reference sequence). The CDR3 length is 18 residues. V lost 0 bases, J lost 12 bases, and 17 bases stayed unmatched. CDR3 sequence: CASSQDYNSWLAGEGQFF. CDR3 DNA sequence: TGTGCCAGCAGCCAAGATTATAACAGTTGGCTAGCGGGGGAAGGGCAGTTCTTC.

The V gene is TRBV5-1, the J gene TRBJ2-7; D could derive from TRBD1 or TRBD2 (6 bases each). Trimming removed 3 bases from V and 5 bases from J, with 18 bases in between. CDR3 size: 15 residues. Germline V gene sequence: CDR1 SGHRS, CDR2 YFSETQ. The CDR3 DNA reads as TGCGCCAGCAGCTGGACCGGGGGCTATAGAGACGAGCAGTACTTC. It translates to CASSWTGGYRDEQYF.

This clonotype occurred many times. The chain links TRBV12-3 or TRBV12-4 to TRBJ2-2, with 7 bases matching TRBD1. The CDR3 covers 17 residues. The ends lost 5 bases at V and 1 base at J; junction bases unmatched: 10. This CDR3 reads CASSPRGSNLNTGELFF. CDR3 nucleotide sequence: TGTGCCAGCAGTCCCAGGGGGAGTAACCTGAACACCGGGGAGCTGTTTTTT.

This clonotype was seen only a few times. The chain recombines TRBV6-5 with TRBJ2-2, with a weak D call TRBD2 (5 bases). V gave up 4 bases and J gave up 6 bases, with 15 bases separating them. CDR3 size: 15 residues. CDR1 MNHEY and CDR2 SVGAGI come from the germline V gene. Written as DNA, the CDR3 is TGTGCCAGCAGTTCCGACTATGGGTTGCCCGGGGAGCTGTTTTTT. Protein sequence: CASSSDYGLPGELFF.

The CDR3 DNA follows: TGCGCCAGCAGCCCCCCTCGGGGGAATATACTAAGCACCGGGGAGCTGTTTTTT. Translation: CASSPPRGNILSTGELFF. The gene calls are TRBV4-3 and TRBJ2-2; weak D call: TRBD2 (6 bases). The CDR3 covers 18 residues. Germline V gives CDR1 LGHNA, CDR2 YSLEER. V was cut by 4 bases and J by 4 bases, with 22 bases left in between.

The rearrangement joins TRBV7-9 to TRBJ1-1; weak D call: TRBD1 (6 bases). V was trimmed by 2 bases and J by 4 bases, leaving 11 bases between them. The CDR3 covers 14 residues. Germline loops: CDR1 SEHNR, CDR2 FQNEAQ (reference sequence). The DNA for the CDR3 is TGTGCCAGCAGCTTAATCCAGGGGTTCACTGAAGCTTTCTTT. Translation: CASSLIQGFTEAFF.

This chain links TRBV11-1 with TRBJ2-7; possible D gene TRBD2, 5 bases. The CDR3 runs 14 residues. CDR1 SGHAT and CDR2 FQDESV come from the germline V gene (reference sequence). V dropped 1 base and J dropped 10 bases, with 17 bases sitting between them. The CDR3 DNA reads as TGTGCCAGCAGCTTAGTCGGCGACCTCGAGGGACAGTACTTC. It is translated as CASSLVGDLEGQYF.

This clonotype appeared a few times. The CDR3: CASSSGANTGELFF. Written as DNA, the CDR3 is TGTGCCAGCAGCTCCGGCGCAAACACCGGGGAGCTGTTTTTT. This chain connects TRBV7-3 to TRBJ2-2; D is unresolved. The CDR3 has 14 residues. Germline V gene data show CDR1 as SGHTA and CDR2 as FQGTGA. V lost 4 bases and J 2 bases, leaving 8 bases between the germline ends.

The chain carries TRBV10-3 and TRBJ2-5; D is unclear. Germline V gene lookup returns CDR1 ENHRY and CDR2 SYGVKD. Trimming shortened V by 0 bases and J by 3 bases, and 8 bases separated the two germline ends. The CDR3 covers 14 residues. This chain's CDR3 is CAISESGKKETQYF. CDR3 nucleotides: TGTGCCATCAGTGAGTCTGGCAAGAAAGAGACCCAGTACTTC.

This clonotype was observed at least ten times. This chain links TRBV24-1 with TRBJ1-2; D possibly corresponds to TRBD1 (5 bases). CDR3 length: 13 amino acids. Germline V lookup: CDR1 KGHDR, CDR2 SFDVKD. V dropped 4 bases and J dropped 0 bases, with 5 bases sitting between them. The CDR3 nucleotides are TGTGCCACCAGTGACAGGGCTAACTATGGCTACACCTTC. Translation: CATSDRANYGYTF.

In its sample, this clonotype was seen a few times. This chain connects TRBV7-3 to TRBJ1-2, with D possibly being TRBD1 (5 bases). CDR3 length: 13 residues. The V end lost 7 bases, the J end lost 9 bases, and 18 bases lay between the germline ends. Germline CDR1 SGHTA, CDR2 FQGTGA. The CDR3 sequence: CASTPGTALRYTF. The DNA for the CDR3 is TGTGCCAGCACCCCCGGGACGGCTTTACGCTACACCTTC.

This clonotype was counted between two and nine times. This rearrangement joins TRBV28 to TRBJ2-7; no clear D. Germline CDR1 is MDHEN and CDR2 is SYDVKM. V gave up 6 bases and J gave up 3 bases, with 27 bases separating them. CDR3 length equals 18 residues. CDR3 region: CASSENPSRTAGLYEQYF. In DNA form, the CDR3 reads TGTGCCAGCAGCGAAAATCCTTCCCGGACCGCCGGGCTCTACGAGCAGTACTTC.

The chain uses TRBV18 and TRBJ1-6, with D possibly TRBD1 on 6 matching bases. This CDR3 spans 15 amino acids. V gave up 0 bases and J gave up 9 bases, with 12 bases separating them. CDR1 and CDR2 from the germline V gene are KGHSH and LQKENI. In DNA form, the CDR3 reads TGTGCCAGCTCACCACCGGCAGGGGATGGTTCACCCCTCCACTTT. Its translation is CASSPPAGDGSPLHF.

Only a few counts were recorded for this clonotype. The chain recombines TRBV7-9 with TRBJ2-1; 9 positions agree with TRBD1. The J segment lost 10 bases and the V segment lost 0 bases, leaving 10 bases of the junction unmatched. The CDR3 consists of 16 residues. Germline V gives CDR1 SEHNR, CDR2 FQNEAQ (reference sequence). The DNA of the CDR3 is TGTGCCAGCAGCTTAGCCGGGACAGGGACAGACGGGGAGCAGTTCTTC. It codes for CASSLAGTGTDGEQFF. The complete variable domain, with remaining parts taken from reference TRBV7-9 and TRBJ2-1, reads DTGVSQNPRHKITKRGQNVTFRCDPISEHNRLYWYRQTLGQGPEFLTYFQNEAQLEKSRLLSDRFSAERPKGSFSTLEIQRTEQGDSAMYLCASSLAGTGTDGEQFFGPGTRLTVL.

The CDR3 DNA is TGTGCCAGCAGCGCCCAAGGTCAGGGAGGAACTCTAGCCAAAAACATTCAGTACTTC. Translation: CASSAQGQGGTLAKNIQYF. The V and J genes are TRBV4-2 and TRBJ2-4; tentative D call: TRBD2 (6 bases). From germline, CDR1 is LGHNA and CDR2 YNFKEQ. This CDR3 comprises 19 residues. Trimming removed 5 bases from V and 0 bases from J, with 23 bases in between.

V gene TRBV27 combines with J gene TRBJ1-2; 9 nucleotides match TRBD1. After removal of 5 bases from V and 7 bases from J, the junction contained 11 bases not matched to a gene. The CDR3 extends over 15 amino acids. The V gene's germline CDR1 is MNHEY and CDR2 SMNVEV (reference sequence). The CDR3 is CASSATGTGRGGYTF. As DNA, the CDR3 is TGTGCCAGCAGTGCCACCGGGACAGGGAGAGGTGGCTACACCTTC.

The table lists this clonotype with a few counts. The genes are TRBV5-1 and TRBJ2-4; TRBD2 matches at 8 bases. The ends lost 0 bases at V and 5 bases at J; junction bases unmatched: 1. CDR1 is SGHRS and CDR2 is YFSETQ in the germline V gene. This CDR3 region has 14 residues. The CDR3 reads CASSLGRGENIQYF. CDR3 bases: TGCGCCAGCAGCTTGGGGCGGGGGGAAAACATTCAGTACTTC.

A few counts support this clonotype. CDR3 nucleotides: TGTGCCAGCACCACCCGGCTAGCGGGAGGTGACGGGGAGCTGTTTTTT. This codes for CASTTRLAGGDGELFF. The chain recombines TRBV6-1 with TRBJ2-2; TRBD2 aligns across 11 bases. The germline gives CDR1 MNHNS, CDR2 SASEGT. The J segment lost 7 bases and the V segment lost 7 bases, leaving 11 bases of the junction unmatched. The CDR3 runs 16 residues.

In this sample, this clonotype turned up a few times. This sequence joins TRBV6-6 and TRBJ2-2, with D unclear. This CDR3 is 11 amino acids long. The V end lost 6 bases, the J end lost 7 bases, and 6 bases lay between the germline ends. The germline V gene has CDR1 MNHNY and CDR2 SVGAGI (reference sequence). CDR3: CASRNHGELFF. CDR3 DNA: TGTGCCAGCAGGAACCACGGGGAGCTGTTTTTT.

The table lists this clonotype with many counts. CDR3 bases: TGTGCCAGCAACCTAGCGGAGGCCACAGATACGCAGTATTTT. Translating it yields CASNLAEATDTQYF. The chain is built from TRBV9 and TRBJ2-3; 7 bases map to TRBD2. Germline V gives CDR1 SGDLS, CDR2 YYNGEE. The CDR3 covers 14 residues. The trim removed 6 bases at V and 2 bases at J, leaving 6 bases unmatched.

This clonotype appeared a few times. CDR3 bases: TGTGCCAGCAGCCAAGAGGGCGGGAATCCCTCCTACGAGCAGTACTTC. Encoded protein: CASSQEGGNPSYEQYF. V gene TRBV4-2 combines with J gene TRBJ2-7, with a weak D call TRBD2 (6 bases). This CDR3 has 16 residues. In germline, CDR1 is LGHNA, CDR2 YNFKEQ. Trimming removed 0 bases at V and 0 bases at J, with 12 bases between.

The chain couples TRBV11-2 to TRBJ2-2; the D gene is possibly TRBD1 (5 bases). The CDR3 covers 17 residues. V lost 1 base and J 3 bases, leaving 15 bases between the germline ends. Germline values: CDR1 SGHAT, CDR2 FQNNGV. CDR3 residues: CASSLGVQGPYTGELFF. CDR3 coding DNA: TGTGCCAGCAGCTTAGGGGTGCAGGGTCCGTACACCGGGGAGCTGTTTTTT. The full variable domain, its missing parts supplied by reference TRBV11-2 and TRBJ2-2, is EAGVAQSPRYKIIEKRQSVAFWCNPISGHATLYWYQQILGQGPKLLIQFQNNGVVDDSQLPKDRFSAERLKGVDSTLKIQPAKLEDSAVYLCASSLGVQGPYTGELFFGEGSRLTVL.

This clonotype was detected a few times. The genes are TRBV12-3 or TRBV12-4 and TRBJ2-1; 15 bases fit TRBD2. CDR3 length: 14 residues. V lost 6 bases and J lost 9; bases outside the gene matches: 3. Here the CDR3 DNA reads TGTGCCAGCAGGCGGGGACTAGCGGGAGGTGAGCAGTTCTTC. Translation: CASRRGLAGGEQFF.